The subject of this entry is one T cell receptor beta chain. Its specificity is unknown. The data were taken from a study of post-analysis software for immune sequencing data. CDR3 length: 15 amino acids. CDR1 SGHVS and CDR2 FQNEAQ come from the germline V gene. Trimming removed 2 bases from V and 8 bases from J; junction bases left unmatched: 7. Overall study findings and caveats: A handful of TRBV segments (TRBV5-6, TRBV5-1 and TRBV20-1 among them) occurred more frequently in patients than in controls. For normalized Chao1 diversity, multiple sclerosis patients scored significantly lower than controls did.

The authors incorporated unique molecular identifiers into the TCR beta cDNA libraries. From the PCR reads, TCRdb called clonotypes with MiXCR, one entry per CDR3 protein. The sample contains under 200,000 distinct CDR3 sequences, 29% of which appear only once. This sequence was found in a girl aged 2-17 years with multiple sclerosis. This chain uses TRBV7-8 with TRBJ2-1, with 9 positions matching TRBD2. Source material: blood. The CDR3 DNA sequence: TGTGCCAGCAGCTTAAGAGGCGGGGGGGCCTATGAGCAGTTCTTC. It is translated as CASSLRGGGAYEQFF.